This is a list of T cell receptor beta chains from one sample in a study of T-cell reconstitution after alpha-beta-depleted transplantation in children. TCRdb re-analysed the PCR reads in MiXCR, keeping a single row per CDR3 protein. The repertoire holds fewer than 350,000 distinct CDR3 sequences, around a tenth seen once, with around 24% in the top ten. The specimen comprised peripheral blood, sampled 180 days after TCRalphabeta/CD19-depleted stem cell transplant. The origin of the receptors is a male patient between 2 and 15 years old who had a stem cell transplant for chronic granulomatous disease, so the T cells may come from the graft donor. Both conserved end residues are part of each CDR3. The D gene is left open where the match is weak. Clone size is shown for a subset of rows, as once, few, many or a class of expanded clone.

abundance: many
d_gene: .
j_gene: TRBJ2-3
len: 13
v_gene: TRBV12-3/TRBV12-4
CDR3nt: TGTGCCAGCAGCACTCGGGAGCCAGATACGCAGTATTTT
CDR3aa: CASSTREPDTQYF

abundance: many
d_gene: .
j_gene: TRBJ2-3
len: 15
v_gene: TRBV4-3
CDR3nt: TGCGCCAGCAGCTCGCAACGGTCTAGCACAGATACGCAGTATTTT
CDR3aa: CASSSQRSSTDTQYF

abundance: many
d_gene: .
j_gene: TRBJ2-1
len: 15
v_gene: TRBV28
CDR3nt: TGTGCCAGCAGTTCCCCAGGGAGCGGGCGTGATGAGCAGTTCTTC
CDR3aa: CASSSPGSGRDEQFF

abundance: many
d_gene: .
j_gene: TRBJ1-5
len: 13
v_gene: TRBV5-1
CDR3nt: TGCGCCAGCAGCTTGAGTAGCAATCAGCCCCAGCATTTT
CDR3aa: CASSLSSNQPQHF

abundance: many
d_gene: .
j_gene: TRBJ2-7
len: 15
v_gene: TRBV20-1
CDR3nt: TGCAGTGCTAGAGAGCCACTAGGGCTGTTGTGGGAGCAGTACTTC
CDR3aa: CSAREPLGLLWEQYF

abundance: many
d_gene: .
j_gene: TRBJ2-6
len: 15
v_gene: TRBV19
CDR3nt: TGTGCCAGTAGTAGTAGAAGCTCTGGGGCCAACGTCCTGACTTTC
CDR3aa: CASSSRSSGANVLTF

abundance: many
d_gene: .
j_gene: TRBJ2-1
len: 13
v_gene: TRBV7-2
CDR3nt: TGTGCCAGCAGCCCCGGGACTGGCAATGAGCAGTTCTTC
CDR3aa: CASSPGTGNEQFF

abundance: many
d_gene: .
j_gene: TRBJ1-2
len: 17
v_gene: TRBV18
CDR3nt: TGTGCCAGCTCACCCCTGGACCAAGCTCTTTCCCACTATGGCTACACCTTC
CDR3aa: CASSPLDQALSHYGYTF

abundance: many
d_gene: .
j_gene: TRBJ2-7
len: 11
v_gene: TRBV20-1
CDR3nt: TGCAGTGCACCACGTGGTTACGAGCAGTACTTC
CDR3aa: CSAPRGYEQYF

abundance: many
d_gene: .
j_gene: TRBJ1-1
len: 13
v_gene: TRBV29-1
CDR3nt: TGCAGCGTTGAAGAAGGAGTGAACACTGAAGCTTTCTTT
CDR3aa: CSVEEGVNTEAFF

abundance: many
d_gene: .
j_gene: TRBJ2-3
len: 15
v_gene: TRBV6-1
CDR3nt: TGTGCCAGCAGGCAGACAGTTATGTCGGCAGATACGCAGTATTTT
CDR3aa: CASRQTVMSADTQYF

abundance: .
d_gene: .
j_gene: TRBJ1-3
len: 11
v_gene: TRBV30
CDR3nt: TGTGCCTGGAGCGGGGGAAACACCATATATTTT
CDR3aa: CAWSGGNTIYF

abundance: .
d_gene: .
j_gene: TRBJ2-1
len: 16
v_gene: TRBV19
CDR3nt: TGTGCCAGTAGTATATGGGGCGGCGGAGACTACAATGAGCAGTTCTTC
CDR3aa: CASSIWGGGDYNEQFF

abundance: large
d_gene: .
j_gene: TRBJ2-3
len: 12
v_gene: TRBV5-6
CDR3nt: TGTGCCAGCAGCTCCGACACAGATACGCAGTATTTT
CDR3aa: CASSSDTDTQYF

abundance: many
d_gene: .
j_gene: TRBJ2-2
len: 13
v_gene: TRBV29-1
CDR3nt: TGCAGCGTTGGACAGTTGAACACCGGGGAGCTGTTTTTT
CDR3aa: CSVGQLNTGELFF

abundance: few
d_gene: .
j_gene: TRBJ2-4
len: 18
v_gene: TRBV23-1
CDR3nt: TGCGCCAGCAGTCAATCGACAAAGGACAGTCTAGCCAAAAACATTCAGTACTTC
CDR3aa: CASSQSTKDSLAKNIQYF

abundance: many
d_gene: TRBD1
j_gene: TRBJ1-5
len: 14
v_gene: TRBV6-5
CDR3nt: TGTGCCAGCAGTATACAGGGGGTTAATCAGCCCCAGCATTTT
CDR3aa: CASSIQGVNQPQHF

abundance: .
d_gene: TRBD2
j_gene: TRBJ2-1
len: 16
v_gene: TRBV12-5
CDR3nt: TGTGCTAGTGGTTTCCCCGGGACTAGCGGAAACAATGAGCAGTTCTTC
CDR3aa: CASGFPGTSGNNEQFF

abundance: few
d_gene: .
j_gene: TRBJ2-2
len: 16
v_gene: TRBV9
CDR3nt: TGTGCCAGCAGCCCCTGGGGGCAGACGAACACCGGGGAGCTGTTTTTT
CDR3aa: CASSPWGQTNTGELFF

abundance: many
d_gene: TRBD1
j_gene: TRBJ1-2
len: 14
v_gene: TRBV12-3/TRBV12-4
CDR3nt: TGTGCCAGCAGTCGTGGACAGGGGGCCCATGGCTACACCTTC
CDR3aa: CASSRGQGAHGYTF

abundance: .
d_gene: .
j_gene: TRBJ2-3
len: 12
v_gene: TRBV20-1
CDR3nt: TGCAGTAAACTAAGCCCCCCAGATACGCAGTATTTT
CDR3aa: CSKLSPPDTQYF

abundance: many
d_gene: .
j_gene: TRBJ2-3
len: 14
v_gene: TRBV18
CDR3nt: TGTGCCAGCTCACCAATCGACTACACAGATACGCAGTATTTT
CDR3aa: CASSPIDYTDTQYF

abundance: many
d_gene: TRBD1
j_gene: TRBJ1-5
len: 12
v_gene: TRBV29-1
CDR3nt: TGCAGCGTTGTCACAGGGGGGGAGCCCCAGCATTTT
CDR3aa: CSVVTGGEPQHF

abundance: many
d_gene: .
j_gene: TRBJ2-3
len: 14
v_gene: TRBV7-3
CDR3nt: TGTGCCAGCAGCTTAACCCCGGGAGTTGATACGCAGTATTTT
CDR3aa: CASSLTPGVDTQYF

abundance: many
d_gene: TRBD2
j_gene: TRBJ2-1
len: 15
v_gene: TRBV24-1
CDR3nt: TGTGCCACCAGTGATTATGAGCGGGGGGGCTCTGAGCAGTTCTTC
CDR3aa: CATSDYERGGSEQFF

abundance: many
d_gene: .
j_gene: TRBJ2-2
len: 12
v_gene: TRBV12-3/TRBV12-4
CDR3nt: TGTGCCAGCACCCTCGGGGGGCTGAGGCTGTTTTTT
CDR3aa: CASTLGGLRLFF

abundance: many
d_gene: TRBD1
j_gene: TRBJ2-6
len: 19
v_gene: TRBV5-1
CDR3nt: TGCGCCAGCAGCTTGGAGTCGGGGACAGGCCTATCTGGGGCCAACGTCCTGACTTTC
CDR3aa: CASSLESGTGLSGANVLTF

abundance: many
d_gene: .
j_gene: TRBJ2-7
len: 13
v_gene: TRBV19
CDR3nt: TGTGCCAGTAGTAGGACAGAGAACTACGAGCAGTACTTC
CDR3aa: CASSRTENYEQYF

abundance: many
d_gene: TRBD2
j_gene: TRBJ2-7
len: 14
v_gene: TRBV20-1
CDR3nt: TGCAGTGCTCCTACTAGCGGGGCCTCATACGAGCAGTACTTC
CDR3aa: CSAPTSGASYEQYF

abundance: .
d_gene: .
j_gene: TRBJ2-7
len: 13
v_gene: TRBV28
CDR3nt: TGTGCCAGCATCCGGGACGTTACCTACGAGCAGTACTTC
CDR3aa: CASIRDVTYEQYF

abundance: .
d_gene: TRBD1
j_gene: TRBJ1-1
len: 14
v_gene: TRBV5-6
CDR3nt: TGTGCCAGCAGCTGGGGGACAGGGCACACTGAAGCTTTCTTT
CDR3aa: CASSWGTGHTEAFF

abundance: many
d_gene: .
j_gene: TRBJ2-3
len: 16
v_gene: TRBV21-1
CDR3nt: TGTGCCAGCAGCAAATCGGTGGGTTTTGTCACAGATACGCAGTATTTT
CDR3aa: CASSKSVGFVTDTQYF

abundance: few
d_gene: TRBD2
j_gene: TRBJ2-5
len: 15
v_gene: TRBV5-4
CDR3nt: TGTGCCAGCAGCCATCGGACTAGCGGGGGGGGGACCCAGTACTTC
CDR3aa: CASSHRTSGGGTQYF

abundance: many
d_gene: TRBD1
j_gene: TRBJ2-5
len: 15
v_gene: TRBV7-6
CDR3nt: TGTGCCAGCAGCTTAAGCCCAGGGGGCCTGGAGACCCAGTACTTC
CDR3aa: CASSLSPGGLETQYF

abundance: many
d_gene: .
j_gene: TRBJ2-1
len: 14
v_gene: TRBV5-1
CDR3nt: TGCGCCAGCAGCTTCGAGGCACCAGACAATGAGCAGTTCTTC
CDR3aa: CASSFEAPDNEQFF

abundance: many
d_gene: .
j_gene: TRBJ2-7
len: 13
v_gene: TRBV28
CDR3nt: TGTGCCAGCAGTTTTGTCCAGACCTACGAGCAGTACTTC
CDR3aa: CASSFVQTYEQYF